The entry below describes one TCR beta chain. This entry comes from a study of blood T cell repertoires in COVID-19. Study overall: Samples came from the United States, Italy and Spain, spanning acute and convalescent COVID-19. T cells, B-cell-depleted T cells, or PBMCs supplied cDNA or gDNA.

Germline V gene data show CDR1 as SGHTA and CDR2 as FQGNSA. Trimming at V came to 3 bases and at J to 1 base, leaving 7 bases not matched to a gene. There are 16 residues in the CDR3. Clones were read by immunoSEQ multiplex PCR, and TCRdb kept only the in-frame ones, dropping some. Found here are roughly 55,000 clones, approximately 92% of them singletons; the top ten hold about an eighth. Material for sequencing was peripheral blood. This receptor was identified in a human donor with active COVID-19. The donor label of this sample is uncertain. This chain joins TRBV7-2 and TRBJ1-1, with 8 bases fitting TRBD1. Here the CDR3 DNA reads TGTGCCAGCAGCTTCCCCCGACAGGGGCAGAACACTGAAGCTTTCTTT. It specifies CASSFPRQGQNTEAFF.